This T cell receptor (beta chain) derives from a study of identical twins (dated by TCRdb to the mid-2010s). Background on the whole study: The study deep-sequenced TCR alpha and beta repertoires from monozygotic twins, unrelated adults of various ages and cord blood to test whether fetal clonotypes persist. To rule out contamination, replicate twin experiments were performed at different times with different library preparation protocols. Results the study describes overall, beyond this receptor: Abundant cord blood beta clonotypes had fewer insertions, young adult naive repertoires showed a similar but weaker trend, and memory repertoires showed no such trend. Conclusions relied on cross-sectional statistical analysis, since the same donors could not be followed over many years. Zero-insertion analyses could be partly confounded by invariant T cells such as MAIT and iNKT, although diverse VJ usage argued against such confounding for most clonotypes. Compared with coincidental sharing between unrelated individuals, out-of-frame TCR alpha sequences shared between twins showed an excess of sequences with low generation probability. Excess twin sharing in beta out-of-frame sequences was weaker because fewer shared sequences lowered the signal-to-noise ratio. Recombination models systematically underestimated out-of-frame TCR alpha sharing in monozygotic twins but agreed with sharing between unrelated individuals.

Every donor was a healthy Caucasian. Three pairs of female monozygotic twins, all aged 18 to 29 years, were included in the twin cohort. The RNA used for TCR libraries was isolated from peripheral blood mononuclear cells. With regard to this clonotype: Its antigen is not yet known. No base-level quality is on record; no much larger clone is a single base apart.

V is cut back by 1 base and J by 3 bases, with 9 bases in the junction unmatched. The CDR3 contains 16 residues, cysteine and phenylalanine counted. The only DNA kept is the CDR3, 48 bases in frame from the first base. Library generation was performed with 5' RACE. TCRdb records Illumina HiSeq 2000 as the sequencer. Template switching introduced a universal primer binding site; the final cDNA contained a unique molecular identifier, enabling accurate counting of TCR cDNA molecules. First-strand cDNA for TCR alpha and beta chains was synthesized from specific primers in the conserved constant-segment region. To control for contamination, every cDNA library was double barcoded, receiving both a SMART-Mk sample barcode and Illumina barcodes. Two successive PCR steps introduced TruSeq adapter sequences along with Illumina sample barcodes. Sequencing of the TCR alpha and beta cDNA libraries was done on the Illumina HiSeq platform using custom primers. On the authors' methods: Raw reads were processed with MiGEC to extract unique molecular identifiers, and MiXCR was used to determine CDR3 positions. Recombination models were inferred per individual with the repgenHMM and IGoR tools using an EM algorithm. The tcR package in R was used for shared clonotype analysis, with sharing normalized by the product of cloneset sizes. To study raw recombination without the effects of thymic and clonal selection, out-of-frame nonproductive sequences were analyzed. TCRdb ran its own pipeline on the public reads, namely fastp trimming at Q25 and MiXCR clone calling, and kept in-frame beta chains. Each CDR3 protein gets just one entry, which takes the most common genes and DNA from the rows behind it. The authors' filters were not applied to this entry. The sample records about 890,000 distinct CDR3 sequences, approximately 13% of which are singletons. The ten largest account for around 1.5% of the sample.

A further study also used this sample, focusing on yellow fever vaccine responses in identical twins. From the second report: According to the authors, the vaccine-induced T cell response in identical twins seemed to be partly convergent and partly specific to each individual. Focusing on identical twins, the study followed the T cell clones that responded to the vaccine, and did so with precision.

Sample: PBMCs. This chain joins TRBV12-3 or TRBV12-4 to TRBJ2-7, and 7 junctional nucleotides match TRBD1. The TCR originated in a woman aged 18-29 years in good health. The CDR3 in this case is CASSLEGHRGFYEQYF. The nucleotides are TGTGCCAGCAGTTTAGAAGGTCACAGGGGCTTCTACGAGCAGTACTTC.